The sequence of this T cell receptor beta chain was determined in a study of neurological immune-mediated disorders. Study outcomes and limitations: The greatest degree of TCR clonal expansion was observed in HTLV-1-associated myelopathy, with the lowest in multiple sclerosis, below that of healthy controls. The expanded clones of different subjects shared no CDR3 amino acid sequences (suggesting private repertoires in all groups).

TCRdb re-called the 5' RACE reads through MiXCR, storing one row per CDR3 protein. The table has roughly 60,000 distinct CDR3 sequences, around 9.7% seen once. As concerns this clonotype: Its target is unknown.

Time point specified: longitudinal time-point 2. V was clipped by 6 bases and J by 5 bases; unmatched bases: 11. The CDR3 is made up of 17 amino acids. Germline CDR1 is LNHDA and CDR2 is SQIVND (reference sequence). This TCR was sampled from a man under 40 in good health. The rearrangement links TRBV19 to TRBJ2-2; TRBD1 agrees at 11 bases. The sample consisted of PBMCs. CDR3 coding DNA: TGTGCCAGTAGCAGAGATCCCGGGACAGGGGGAACCGGGGAGCTGTTTTTT. This codes for CASSRDPGTGGTGELFF.